These 29 T cell receptor beta chains share one sample of origin, sequenced in a study of control samples from healthy donors and cancer patients. Sequencing used immunoSEQ multiplex PCR; TCRdb keeps in-frame clones, though not all of them. The table includes some 5,500 clones, over 55% detected once. Material for sequencing was formalin-fixed, paraffin-embedded tissue. The receptor set was obtained from a male donor with melanoma.

This chain connects TRBV19 to TRBJ1-1; TRBD1 aligns across 8 bases. Germline V gene sequence: CDR1 LNHDA, CDR2 SQIVND (reference sequence). The CDR3 runs to 11 residues. Germline trimming cut 6 bases from V and 8 bases from J; bases unmatched to any gene: 2. The CDR3 DNA is TGTGCCAGTAGGACAGGGGTAGAAGCTTTCTTT. Translating gives CASRTGVEAFF.

This clone is medium-sized. The chain uses TRBV6-6 and TRBJ2-7; weak D call: TRBD1 (5 bases). CDR3 length: 12 amino acids. Germline-derived CDR1 and CDR2 are MNHNY and SVGAGI (reference sequence). The germline V and J ends were trimmed by 2 bases and 7 bases, with 9 bases remaining between them. CDR3 region: CASSYPPGEQYF. CDR3 in DNA: TGTGCCAGCAGTTACCCCCCAGGGGAGCAGTACTTC.

This chain uses TRBV12-5 with TRBJ2-1; possible D gene TRBD2, 6 bases. Trimming cost V 1 base and J 3 bases, with 16 bases left between them. This CDR3 is 17 amino acids long. Germline values: CDR1 LGHNT, CDR2 FRNRAP. DNA of the CDR3: TGTGCTAGTGGTTTGGGAAAGACCCCGGGACTCTACAATGAGCAGTTCTTC. Amino acid sequence: CASGLGKTPGLYNEQFF. Full variable domain (missing parts from reference TRBV12-5 and TRBJ2-1): DARVTQTPRHKVTEMGQEVTMRCQPILGHNTVFWYRQTMMQGLELLAYFRNRAPLDDSGMPKDRFSAEMPDATLATLKIQPSEPRDSAVYFCASGLGKTPGLYNEQFFGPGTRLTVL.

CDR3 bases: TGTGCCAGCAGCCCTCTAAGCGGGAGTATGGAGACCCAGTACTTC. Its translation: CASSPLSGSMETQYF. This sequence joins TRBV4-2 and TRBJ2-5; the match to TRBD2 covers 8 bases. This CDR3 region has 15 residues. Trimming removed 4 bases from V and 5 bases from J; junction bases left unmatched: 9. Looked up from germline, CDR1 is LGHNA and CDR2 is YNFKEQ.

The chain has TRBV3-1 (or the pseudogene TRBV3-2) and TRBJ2-7; D ambiguous. CDR3 length equals 13 residues. Trimming cost V 4 bases and J 2 bases, with 9 bases left between them. Germline assignment: CDR1 LGHDT and CDR2 YNNKEL (reference sequence). The DNA of the CDR3 is TGTGCCAGCAGCCCACGGACCACCTACGAGCAGTACTTC. Protein: CASSPRTTYEQYF.

This clone was observed a handful of times. This rearrangement joins TRBV7-9 to TRBJ1-5, with 9 nucleotides matching TRBD1. Trimming at V came to 5 bases and at J to 6 bases, leaving 11 bases not matched to a gene. The CDR3 is 16 amino acids. CDR1 is SEHNR, CDR2 FQNEAQ, per germline (reference sequence). The CDR3 DNA reads as TGTGCCAGCAGCCTGGGGGGACAGGGCGAAAGTCAGCCCCAGCATTTT. It translates to CASSLGGQGESQPQHF.

The chain employs TRBV4-1 and TRBJ1-1; no definite D call. The germline V gene has CDR1 MGHRA and CDR2 YSYEKL. The CDR3 is made up of 15 amino acids. The ends were cut back, 0 bases at V and 2 bases at J, with 10 bases in the middle. The CDR3 coding sequence is TGCGCCAGCAGCCAAGAAAGGGCGATCAACACTGAAGCTTTCTTT. Protein sequence: CASSQERAINTEAFF.

This clone was observed a handful of times. The chain has TRBV18 and TRBJ2-6; D is unresolved. Trimming pared 1 base from V and 4 bases from J, leaving 14 bases between. The germline CDR1 and CDR2 sequences are KGHSH and LQKENI. This CDR3 spans 17 amino acids. The CDR3 sequence is CASSPQIDPRGANVLTF. The CDR3 DNA follows: TGTGCCAGCTCACCACAGATAGATCCCAGGGGGGCCAACGTCCTGACTTTC.

The gene calls are TRBV7-9 and TRBJ2-7; 7 nucleotides line up with TRBD2. With V trimmed by 5 bases and J by 1 base, 8 bases remained unmatched. The CDR3 totals 15 residues. The germline CDR1 and CDR2 sequences are SEHNR and FQNEAQ (reference sequence). This chain's CDR3 is CASSKPGTTSYEQYF. The CDR3 DNA sequence: TGTGCCAGCAGCAAGCCGGGGACTACATCCTACGAGCAGTACTTC.

The chain links TRBV5-1 to TRBJ1-1; 9 positions agree with TRBD1. This CDR3 region has 15 residues. Germline V CDR1 and CDR2: SGHRS, YFSETQ. V dropped 4 bases and J dropped 7; count of bases not matched to a gene: 11. CDR3 bases: TGCGCCAGCAGCCCCGGGACAGGGTTTCCCATTGAAGCTTTCTTT. It translates to CASSPGTGFPIEAFF. Full variable domain (remainder filled in from reference TRBV5-1 and TRBJ1-1): KAGVTQTPRYLIKTRGQQVTLSCSPISGHRSVSWYQQTPGQGLQFLFEYFSETQRNKGNFPGRFSGRQFSNSRSEMNVSTLELGDSALYLCASSPGTGFPIEAFFGQGTRLTVV.

The gene calls are TRBV6-1 and TRBJ2-7, with TRBD1 matching 8 bases. V trimming: 0 bases; J trimming: 2 bases; junction bases outside the gene matches: 6. Germline V gene sequence: CDR1 MNHNS, CDR2 SASEGT. The CDR3 loop spans 16 amino acids. The CDR3 sequence: CASSEADRADAYEQYF. Here the CDR3 DNA reads TGTGCCAGCAGTGAAGCGGACAGGGCCGACGCCTACGAGCAGTACTTC.

The rearrangement joins TRBV11-3 to TRBJ2-3; 7 bases line up with TRBD2. CDR1 SGHNT and CDR2 YENEEA come from the germline V gene. CDR3 length: 13 residues. J lost 9 bases, V lost 8 bases, and 11 bases had no gene match. The CDR3 coding sequence is TGTGCCAGCTCTAGCGGAGCACAGACAACGCAGTATTTT. This encodes CASSSGAQTTQYF.

This clone turned up a few times. This rearrangement joins TRBV6-5 to TRBJ2-7; D is unclear. The V end lost 6 bases, the J end lost 4 bases, and 7 bases lay between the germline ends. Looked up from germline, CDR1 is MNHEY and CDR2 is SVGAGI. The CDR3 loop spans 11 amino acids. This CDR3 reads CASRLPYEQYF. The CDR3 DNA reads TGTGCCAGCAGGTTGCCGTACGAGCAGTACTTC.

The V gene is TRBV2, the J gene TRBJ1-4; tentative D call: TRBD1 (5 bases). Trimming took off 2 bases at V and 1 base at J, with 11 bases between the two ends. Germline-derived CDR1 and CDR2 are SNHLY and FYNNEI. The CDR3 loop spans 16 amino acids. The CDR3 coding sequence is TGTGCCAGCAGTGAAAGTTTGGGGGGAACTAATGAAAAACTGTTTTTT. This codes for CASSESLGGTNEKLFF.

V usage is TRBV5-1 and J usage is TRBJ2-1; D remains unclear. There are 15 residues in the CDR3. V shed 0 bases and J shed 9 bases, with 16 bases lying between them. Per germline, CDR1 SGHRS and CDR2 YFSETQ. CDR3: CASSLAGWGTVEQFF. The CDR3 DNA is TGCGCCAGCAGCTTGGCCGGATGGGGAACAGTTGAGCAGTTCTTC. The variable domain in full, completed from reference TRBV5-1 and TRBJ2-1, reads KAGVTQTPRYLIKTRGQQVTLSCSPISGHRSVSWYQQTPGQGLQFLFEYFSETQRNKGNFPGRFSGRQFSNSRSEMNVSTLELGDSALYLCASSLAGWGTVEQFFGPGTRLTVL.

The genes are TRBV4-2 and TRBJ1-4; TRBD1 might be the D (6 bases). Trimming took off 3 bases at V and 8 bases at J, with 10 bases between the two ends. The CDR3 totals 13 residues. Germline V lookup: CDR1 LGHNA, CDR2 YNFKEQ. DNA of the CDR3: TGTGCCAGCAGCCAGAGGGGGTGGGAAAAACTGTTTTTT. It translates to CASSQRGWEKLFF.

The chain's CDR3 is CASSLTGAGQYEQYF. CDR3 DNA sequence: TGTGCCAGCAGTTTAACGGGAGCTGGCCAATACGAGCAGTACTTC. The V gene is TRBV28, the J gene TRBJ2-7; TRBD2 is a possible D gene (6 bases). Germline CDR1 MDHEN, CDR2 SYDVKM. Trimming took 2 bases from V and 4 from J, leaving 15 bases between them. The CDR3 totals 15 residues.

The J gene is TRBJ2-2, the V gene TRBV7-2, with TRBD2 matching over 10 bases. Germline CDR1 reads SGHTA; CDR2 reads FQGNSA. The CDR3 extends over 16 amino acids. With V trimmed by 5 bases and J by 6 bases, 9 bases remained unmatched. As DNA, the CDR3 is TGTGCCAGCAGCAGGGAGGGACTAGCGATCGCCGGGGAGCTGTTTTTT. Its translation: CASSREGLAIAGELFF.

V is TRBV7-8 and J is TRBJ1-6; possibly TRBD1 for D (6 bases). This CDR3 has 13 amino acids. V was cut by 5 bases and J by 7 bases, with 9 bases left in between. Germline-derived CDR1 and CDR2 are SGHVS and FQNEAQ. This CDR3 reads CASSRGGNSPLHF. The CDR3 coding sequence is TGTGCCAGCAGCCGAGGGGGGAATTCACCCCTCCACTTT.

J is TRBJ2-1 and V is TRBV11-3; possibly TRBD1 for D (5 bases). This CDR3 region has 11 residues. Germline CDR1 is SGHNT and CDR2 is YENEEA. Between the trimmed V and J ends, which lost 8 bases and 9 bases, there was a span of 11 bases. The CDR3, as DNA: TGTGCCAGCCCCTCAAGGGGTGAGCAGTTCTTC. It translates to CASPSRGEQFF.

For the CDR3, the DNA is TGTGCCTGGACCGGACCTTGGGGTGGAAACACCATATATTTT. Amino acids: CAWTGPWGGNTIYF. The rearrangement links TRBV30 to TRBJ1-3; no clear D. V shed 4 bases and J shed 3 bases, with 13 bases lying between them. This CDR3 has 14 residues. From germline, CDR1 is GTSNPN and CDR2 SVGIG (reference sequence).

J is TRBJ2-7 and V is TRBV6-5; TRBD1 aligns across 10 bases. The CDR3 loop spans 12 amino acids. Per germline, CDR1 MNHEY and CDR2 SVGAGI. V dropped 11 bases and J dropped 6; count of bases not matched to a gene: 7. The CDR3 DNA follows: TGTGCCTCCCGGACAGGGGGACTCGAGCAGTACTTC. Its protein is CASRTGGLEQYF.

In DNA, the CDR3 is TGCGCCAGCAGCTTGAGGCTGGTAGCGGGAGGGCTTGGGGCCAACGTCCTGACTTTC. Amino acids: CASSLRLVAGGLGANVLTF. V usage is TRBV5-1 and J usage is TRBJ2-6; 11 bases line up with TRBD2. CDR1 is SGHRS and CDR2 is YFSETQ in the germline V gene. The CDR3 is made up of 19 amino acids. The junction had 9 bases not matched to a gene; V was cut back by 1 base and J by 3 bases.

The rearrangement links TRBV7-9 to TRBJ2-2; 13 bases fit TRBD2. Germline CDR1 and CDR2: SEHNR and FQNEAQ (reference sequence). The V segment lost 5 bases and the J segment 5 bases; nucleotides outside the gene matches: 5. CDR3 length equals 16 residues. As DNA, the CDR3 is TGTGCCAGCAGCCCCAGGACTAGCGGGAGTACCGGGGAGCTGTTTTTT. This codes for CASSPRTSGSTGELFF.

V gene TRBV5-6 combines with J gene TRBJ2-1; 7 nucleotides agree with TRBD2. This CDR3 has 13 amino acids. CDR1 SGHDT and CDR2 YYEEEE come from the germline V gene. Unmatched junction bases numbered 9, after V lost 5 bases and J lost 10 bases. For the CDR3, the DNA is TGTGCCAGCAGAACCGGACTAGGCGGCGAGCAGTTCTTC. Its translation: CASRTGLGGEQFF.

This clone was seen a few times. The rearrangement links TRBV11-2 to TRBJ2-1; D remains unclear. The CDR3 is 11 residues long. The V end lost 5 bases, the J end lost 4 bases, and 3 bases lay between the germline ends. Per the germline V gene, CDR1 is SGHAT and CDR2 is FQNNGV. As DNA, the CDR3 is TGTGCCAGCAGCGTTTACAATGAGCAGTTCTTC. Residues: CASSVYNEQFF.

A remark on this clone: This may stem from a read error, because a much larger clone lies one nucleotide away. V is TRBV7-9 and J is TRBJ1-1, with D unclear. There are 14 residues in the CDR3. CDR1 is SEHNR, CDR2 FQNEAQ, per germline (reference sequence). CDR3 DNA: TGTGCCAACAGCTTAGCGAGCAGCTCAGATGAAGCTTTCTTT. Its translation: CANSLASSSDEAFF.

V gene TRBV28 combines with J gene TRBJ1-1, with D perhaps matching TRBD1 (6 bases). The V end was cut by 7 bases, the J end by 5 bases, with 17 bases between. The CDR3 has 14 residues. From germline, CDR1 is MDHEN and CDR2 SYDVKM. The CDR3 DNA reads TGTGCCAGCATCTCGGGGGGGCGCCGGACTGAAGCTTTCTTT. The encoded protein is CASISGGRRTEAFF.

In this sample, this clone turned up a few times. This sequence joins TRBV7-9 and TRBJ1-1, with D perhaps TRBD1 (5 bases). Trimming removed 0 bases at V and 4 bases at J, with 12 bases between. The CDR3 has 15 residues. Germline values: CDR1 SEHNR, CDR2 FQNEAQ (reference sequence). The CDR3 spells CASSLARQGGTEAFF. CDR3 coding DNA: TGTGCCAGCAGCTTAGCGCGGCAGGGAGGCACTGAAGCTTTCTTT.